This record concerns one TCR beta chain sequence. Its target is not known. The data were obtained in a study of response to subunit inactivated influenza vaccine. Findings of the study overall: Only a handful of new T cells, the authors suggested, are recruited with each seasonal influenza vaccination.

Germline trimming cut 6 bases from V and 8 bases from J; bases unmatched to any gene: 16. The germline CDR1 and CDR2 sequences are DFQATT and SNEGSKA (reference sequence). The CDR3 is made up of 15 amino acids. TCRdb used MiXCR to reprocess the RT-PCR reads, holding one entry per CDR3 protein. The table includes over 400,000 distinct CDR3 sequences, 11% detected once. This TCR was sampled from a man aged 50-59 years who received an inactivated influenza vaccine. The source material was PBMCs from blood, sampled roughly 6 weeks after vaccination. The chain couples TRBV20-1 to TRBJ2-1, with 7 bases identical to TRBD2. DNA of the CDR3: TGCAGTGCCTCCTCCACCCGGGGGGAGACCCATGAGCAGTTCTTC. Encoded protein: CSASSTRGETHEQFF.